This T cell receptor beta chain was identified in a study of blood T cell repertoires in COVID-19. The V gene's germline CDR1 is MDHEN and CDR2 SYDVKM. The CDR3 is 16 amino acids. Profiled with immunoSEQ multiplex PCR; TCRdb holds only in-frame clones, not every one. The table lists some 190,000 clones, 80% of them singletons. In this sample, this clone turned up once. A junction boundary mismatches the germline segment, possibly from a read error. The same CDR3 can be traced to other DNA sequences in this sample. The chain recombines TRBV28 with TRBJ1-6; TRBD1 is a possible D gene (5 bases). This receptor was obtained from a man between 60 and 75 years old with acute or convalescent COVID-19. Sequenced sample: peripheral blood. CDR3 DNA sequence: TGCGCCAGCAGTACACCCGGTGGGACGGCCTGGGACTCCCTCCACTTT. This codes for CASSTPGGTAWDSLHF. Full variable domain (outside the CDR3, taken from reference TRBV28 and TRBJ1-6): DVKVTQSSRYLVKRTGEKVFLECVQDMDHENMFWYRQDPGLGLRLIYFSYDVKMKEKGDIPEGYSVSREKKERFSLILESASTNQTSMYLCASSTPGGTAWDSLHFGNGTRLTVT.